These T cell receptor beta chains were read from a single sample in a study of PD-1 blockade in classical Hodgkin lymphoma. Clones were read by immunoSEQ multiplex PCR, and TCRdb kept only the in-frame ones, dropping some. Among 100,000 or so clones listed, around 88% were seen once. Sequences were derived from peripheral blood mononuclear cells (PBMCs), sampled before the second cycle of nivolumab. The receptors here all came from a human donor with classical Hodgkin lymphoma. Both conserved end residues are part of each CDR3. A D gene is named only where the DNA matches it firmly. Clone size, where shown, is once, few, many, or a class for clones that have expanded.

>15|TRBD2|TRBV19|TRBJ2-7|NA
CATSNGVSGGYEQYF
TGTGCCACCTCCAATGGGGTTAGCGGGGGATACGAGCAGTACTTC
>14|TRBD2|TRBV13|TRBJ2-5|NA
CASSLKAGEETQYF
TGTGCCAGCAGCTTAAAAGCGGGGGAAGAGACCCAGTACTTC
>12|NA|TRBV30|TRBJ2-7|NA
CAWSPNVNEQYF
TGTGCCTGGAGTCCCAATGTCAACGAGCAGTACTTC
>14|NA|TRBV15|TRBJ1-5|once
CATSRIGALQPQHF
TGTGCCACCAGCAGGATTGGGGCCTTACAGCCCCAGCATTTT
>16|TRBD1|TRBV5-6|TRBJ2-7|once
CASSLAWDSTTYEQYF
TGTGCCAGCAGCTTGGCTTGGGACAGCACTACCTACGAGCAGTACTTC
>14|NA|TRBV9|TRBJ2-7|NA
CASSFGGSPYEQYF
TGTGCCAGCAGCTTTGGAGGGAGTCCCTACGAGCAGTACTTC
>13|NA|TRBV5-6|TRBJ2-7|NA
CASSLGGTYEQYF
TGTGCCAGCAGCTTGGGAGGGACCTACGAGCAGTACTTC
>16|TRBD2|TRBV5-6|TRBJ2-5|NA
CASSLSLAGLPGTQYF
TGTGCCAGCAGCTTGTCACTAGCGGGGCTTCCAGGTACCCAGTACTTC
>13|NA|TRBV5-1|TRBJ1-2|once
CASSSQANYGYTF
TGCGCCAGCAGCTCACAAGCTAACTATGGCTACACCTTC
>14|NA|TRBV28|TRBJ2-2|NA
CASSLRYDTGELFF
TGTGCCAGCAGTTTGAGGTACGACACCGGGGAGCTGTTTTTT
>14|NA|TRBV6-5|TRBJ1-1|few
CASSPLSGNTEAFF
TGTGCCAGCAGCCCTTTGAGTGGGAACACTGAAGCTTTCTTT
>14|TRBD2|TRBV19|TRBJ2-7|NA
CASSIGRGGREQYF
TGTGCCAGTAGTATTGGGCGGGGGGGACGCGAGCAGTACTTC
>13|TRBD1|TRBV19|TRBJ1-2|NA
CASLGTVNYGYTF
TGTGCCAGCCTCGGGACAGTTAACTATGGCTACACCTTC
>14|TRBD2|TRBV6-6|TRBJ2-7|NA
CASSVTSGAYEQYF
TGTGCCAGCAGTGTGACTAGCGGGGCCTACGAGCAGTACTTC
>15|NA|TRBV7-3|TRBJ2-1|NA
CASSRGGLVYNEQFF
TGTGCCAGCAGCCGTGGGGGGTTGGTCTACAATGAGCAGTTCTTC
>14|NA|TRBV18|TRBJ1-3|NA
CASSRGTPGNTIYF
TGTGCCAGCTCACGCGGTACCCCTGGAAACACCATATATTTT
>15|TRBD1|TRBV7-2|TRBJ1-2|NA
CASSSLRDRVYGYTF
TGTGCCAGCAGCTCCCTCCGGGACAGGGTCTATGGCTACACCTTC
>15|NA|TRBV15|TRBJ1-3|once
CATSRDWALGNTIYF
TGTGCCACCAGCAGAGATTGGGCATTGGGAAACACCATATATTTT
>17|NA|TRBV19|TRBJ2-7|NA
CASSKWDFVDGMNEQYF
TGTGCCAGTAGCAAATGGGACTTCGTCGACGGGATGAACGAGCAGTACTTC
>17|NA|TRBV5-8|TRBJ2-7|once
CASSLLDFLPHSYEQYF
TGTGCCAGCAGCTTGCTGGACTTCCTTCCCCACTCCTACGAGCAGTACTTC